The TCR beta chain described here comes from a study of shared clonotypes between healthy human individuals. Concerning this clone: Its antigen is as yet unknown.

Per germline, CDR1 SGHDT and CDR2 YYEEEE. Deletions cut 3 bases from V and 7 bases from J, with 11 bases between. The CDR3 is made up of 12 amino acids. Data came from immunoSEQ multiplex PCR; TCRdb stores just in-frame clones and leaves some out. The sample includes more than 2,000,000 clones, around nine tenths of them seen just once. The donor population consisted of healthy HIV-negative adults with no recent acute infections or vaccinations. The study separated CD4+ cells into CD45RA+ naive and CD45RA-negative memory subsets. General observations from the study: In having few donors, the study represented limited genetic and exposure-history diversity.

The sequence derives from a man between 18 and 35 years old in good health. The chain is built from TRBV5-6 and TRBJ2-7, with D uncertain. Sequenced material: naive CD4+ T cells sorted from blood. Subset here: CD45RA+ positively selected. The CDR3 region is CASSSHIGEQYF. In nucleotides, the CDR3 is TGTGCCAGCAGCTCCCACATAGGGGAGCAGTACTTC.